These 30 T cell receptor beta chains originate from one sample sequenced in a study of post-analysis software for immune sequencing data. Broader study findings: A few TRBV segments were significantly more frequent in patients than in controls. TRBV5-6, TRBV5-1 and TRBV20-1 were among these segments.

Unique molecular identifiers were present in the TCR beta cDNA libraries. One entry per CDR3 protein, called by TCRdb with MiXCR from the PCR reads. The repertoire consists of 600,000 to 700,000 distinct CDR3 sequences, with approximately 59% occurring once and the leading ten covering roughly 10%. Their recognized antigens are unknown. Sequencing input: blood. All receptors come from a girl aged 2-10 years with multiple sclerosis.

This clonotype was observed a few times. The chain carries TRBV15 and TRBJ2-7; 12 bases align to TRBD2. Germline V gene lookup returns CDR1 LNHNV and CDR2 YYDKDF (reference sequence). The CDR3 consists of 17 residues. V trimming: 0 bases; J trimming: 3 bases; junction bases outside the gene matches: 6. The CDR3 protein is CATSRDQGGLAGYEQYF. In DNA, the CDR3 is TGTGCCACCAGCAGAGATCAGGGGGGACTAGCGGGCTACGAGCAGTACTTC.

J is TRBJ2-1 and V is TRBV5-1, with TRBD1 identical over 9 bases. The CDR3 sequence is 15 residues long. Per germline, CDR1 SGHRS and CDR2 YFSETQ. The V segment lost 2 bases and the J segment 5 bases; nucleotides outside the gene matches: 5. The CDR3: CASSLQGAGHNEQFF. DNA of the CDR3: TGCGCCAGCAGCTTACAGGGGGCCGGCCACAATGAGCAGTTCTTC.

This clonotype appeared once. The chain recombines TRBV7-2 with TRBJ2-4; no firm D call. Trimming shortened V by 1 base and J by 8 bases, and 12 bases separated the two germline ends. The CDR3 has 14 amino acids. Per the germline V gene, CDR1 is SGHTA and CDR2 is FQGNSA. This CDR3 is CASSLGSGVHIQYF. For the CDR3, the DNA is TGTGCCAGCAGCTTAGGGTCTGGGGTTCACATTCAGTACTTC. Together with reference TRBV7-2 and TRBJ2-4, the CDR3 gives the full variable domain: GAGVSQSPSNKVTEKGKDVELRCDPISGHTALYWYRQSLGQGLEFLIYFQGNSAPDKSGLPSDRFSAERTGGSVSTLTIQRTQQEDSAVYLCASSLGSGVHIQYFGAGTRLSVL.

In its sample, this clonotype was seen a few times. Here the CDR3 DNA reads TGCAGTGCTAGAGGGCACAGTAACATTCAGTACTTC. It is translated as CSARGHSNIQYF. The chain combines TRBV20-1 with TRBJ2-4; D is ambiguous. V lost 1 base and J 7 bases, leaving 8 bases between the germline ends. The germline CDR1 and CDR2 sequences are DFQATT and SNEGSKA (reference sequence). This CDR3 contains 12 residues.

This clonotype was seen just once. The V and J genes are TRBV5-5 and TRBJ2-5; TRBD1 matches 10 bases. Trimming cost V 5 bases and J 2 bases; bases outside gene matches: 9. Germline V gene lookup returns CDR1 SGHKS and CDR2 YYEKEE (reference sequence). This CDR3 has 16 residues. This chain's CDR3 is CASRIAGTGVQETQYF. The DNA for the CDR3 is TGTGCCAGCAGAATCGCCGGGACAGGGGTACAAGAGACCCAGTACTTC.

The chain carries TRBV7-2 and TRBJ2-1; 14 nucleotides align to TRBD2. Germline CDR1 SGHTA, CDR2 FQGNSA. Trimming cost V 3 bases and J 6 bases; bases outside gene matches: 4. The CDR3 is 16 amino acids. CDR3 nucleotide sequence: TGTGCCAGCAGCTTTGGACTAGCGGGGGGCCTCAATGAGCAGTTCTTC. Encoded protein: CASSFGLAGGLNEQFF.

The chain employs TRBV4-3 and TRBJ1-4, with D unresolved. Germline-derived CDR1 and CDR2 are LGHNA and YSLEER. This CDR3 region has 17 residues. V lost 2 bases to trimming and J lost 8 bases, with 21 bases between them. For the CDR3, the DNA is TGCGCCAGCAGCCAATGGGCCGGAGGATTGGGAGAAGAAAAACTGTTTTTT. Translated: CASSQWAGGLGEEKLFF.

This chain uses TRBV3-1 with TRBJ2-7; tentative D call: TRBD2 (5 bases). Trimming removed 1 base at V and 5 bases at J, with 9 bases between. The CDR3 contains 13 residues. CDR1 is LGHDT and CDR2 is YNNKEL in the germline V gene (reference sequence). CDR3 in amino acids: CASSQVRGNEQYF. The CDR3, as DNA: TGTGCCAGCAGCCAAGTTCGGGGAAACGAGCAGTACTTC.

The J gene is TRBJ2-1, the V gene TRBV10-3, with TRBD2 identical over 14 bases. V was pared by 4 bases and J by 4 bases, with 9 bases of the junction left unmatched. The CDR3 is 18 amino acids. Per germline, CDR1 ENHRY and CDR2 SYGVKD. The CDR3 region has the DNA TGTGCCATCAGTGTCCGGACTAGCGGGAGGCGATTATACAATGAGCAGTTCTTC. As protein: CAISVRTSGRRLYNEQFF.

This clonotype was observed many times. The chain joins TRBV20-1 to TRBJ2-3; D remains ambiguous. Trimming stripped 0 bases from V and 0 bases from J, with 13 bases between. The CDR3 length is 16 residues. Per the germline V gene, CDR1 is DFQATT and CDR2 is SNEGSKA (reference sequence). In nucleotides, the CDR3 is TGCAGTGCTAGAGATCAGGTTGCCGGGAGCACAGATACGCAGTATTTT. Its protein is CSARDQVAGSTDTQYF.

This chain uses TRBV29-1 with TRBJ2-1; 11 bases map to TRBD2. This CDR3 has 13 residues. The germline V gene has CDR1 SQVTM and CDR2 ANQGSEA. The V segment lost 7 bases and the J segment 6 bases; nucleotides outside the gene matches: 5. The CDR3 DNA sequence: TGCAGCGCAAGGGGACTAGCGGTCAATGAGCAGTTCTTC. Protein: CSARGLAVNEQFF.

Here the CDR3 reads CASSFQGAITGELFF. The CDR3 coding sequence is TGTGCCAGCAGTTTCCAGGGGGCTATCACCGGGGAGCTGTTTTTT. The rearrangement joins TRBV12-3 or TRBV12-4 to TRBJ2-2; 8 bases map to TRBD1. Trimming cost V 3 bases and J 4 bases; bases outside gene matches: 4. This CDR3 contains 15 residues.

This clonotype was picked up a small number of times. The gene calls are TRBV29-1 and TRBJ1-1; TRBD1 matches at 8 bases. The CDR3 runs 16 residues. Per germline, CDR1 SQVTM and CDR2 ANQGSEA. The ends lost 4 bases at V and 0 bases at J; junction bases unmatched: 10. The CDR3 loop reads CSVGQGPPSLNTEAFF. The CDR3 coding sequence is TGCAGCGTTGGACAGGGGCCGCCGAGCCTGAACACTGAAGCTTTCTTT.

The chain is built from TRBV2 and TRBJ2-1; TRBD2 matches at 7 bases. Per the germline V gene, CDR1 is SNHLY and CDR2 is FYNNEI. J gave up 6 bases and V 8 bases, and 4 bases lay outside the gene matches. This CDR3 contains 12 residues. The CDR3 DNA sequence: TGTGCCAGCCTGGGACTACCCAATGAGCAGTTCTTC. Amino acids: CASLGLPNEQFF.

CDR3: CASSLRDGRADTQYF. The CDR3 DNA reads as TGCGCCAGCAGCCTCCGGGACGGCCGAGCGGATACGCAGTATTTT. The genes are TRBV5-1 and TRBJ2-3, with D perhaps being TRBD1 or TRBD2 (5 bases each). This CDR3 region has 15 residues. Germline values: CDR1 SGHRS, CDR2 YFSETQ. The ends were cut back, 4 bases at V and 6 bases at J, with 18 bases in the middle.

The rearrangement links TRBV20-1 to TRBJ2-3, with a weak D call TRBD1 (5 bases). V was shortened by 2 bases and J by 1 base, with 10 bases between the two germline ends. This CDR3 is 14 amino acids long. Germline assignment: CDR1 DFQATT and CDR2 SNEGSKA (reference sequence). The CDR3 DNA is TGCAGTGCTAGAAGACAGCTCCGCACAGATACGCAGTATTTT. This sequence encodes CSARRQLRTDTQYF.

The chain uses TRBV3-1 and TRBJ1-2; a weak D match, TRBD1 (5 bases). CDR1 and CDR2 (germline): LGHDT, YNNKEL (reference sequence). The CDR3 sequence is 15 residues long. The V gene lost 4 bases and the J gene lost 8 bases, with 20 bases spanning the gap. The CDR3 spells CASSPSRGSIEGYTF. DNA for the CDR3: TGTGCCAGCAGCCCCAGTCGGGGCAGTATAGAAGGCTACACCTTC.

The chain recombines TRBV5-1 with TRBJ2-1; maybe TRBD2 (5 bases). CDR1 and CDR2 (germline): SGHRS, YFSETQ. V lost 2 bases, J lost 8 bases, and 14 bases lay in between. The CDR3 is 14 amino acids. DNA of the CDR3: TGCGCCAGCAGCTTACTAGAACGTTCAGATGAGCAGTTCTTC. Residues: CASSLLERSDEQFF.

The gene calls are TRBV7-2 and TRBJ2-1; 9 positions agree with TRBD2. Trimming removed 6 bases from V and 5 bases from J; junction bases left unmatched: 20. Germline assignment: CDR1 SGHTA and CDR2 FQGNSA. The CDR3 extends over 19 amino acids. Here the CDR3 reads CASRPGTSSLEGLHNEQFF. CDR3 sequence (DNA): TGTGCCAGCAGGCCAGGGACTAGCTCGTTGGAGGGGTTACACAATGAGCAGTTCTTC.

The rearrangement joins TRBV9 to TRBJ2-1; no clear D. The CDR3 sequence is 16 residues long. Germline CDR1 is SGDLS and CDR2 is YYNGEE. Trimming took off 0 bases at V and 6 bases at J, with 16 bases between the two ends. CDR3 nucleotide sequence: TGTGCCAGCAGCGTAGAACCGGGTCCCCCCACCAATGAGCAGTTCTTC. Amino acids: CASSVEPGPPTNEQFF.

Only a few counts were recorded for this clonotype. This chain connects TRBV6-4 to TRBJ2-1, with TRBD2 identical over 13 bases. This CDR3 spans 15 amino acids. The trim removed 4 bases at V and 6 bases at J, leaving 3 bases unmatched. Germline V CDR1 and CDR2: MRHNA, SNTAGT. Here the CDR3 reads CASSALAGGINEQFF. CDR3 DNA sequence: TGTGCCAGCAGTGCACTAGCGGGAGGGATCAATGAGCAGTTCTTC.

The V call is TRBV12-3 or TRBV12-4, the J call TRBJ2-5, with D possibly TRBD2 on 5 matching bases. TRBJ2-7 matches the DNA end more closely, so the J call is doubtful. The CDR3 length is 12 residues. In DNA form, the CDR3 reads TGTGCCAGCAGTTCCGGGATGTACGAGCAGTACTTC. Translation: CASSSGMYEQYF.

In its sample, this clonotype was seen a few times. The chain links TRBV20-1 to TRBJ2-5, with TRBD2 identical over 12 bases. The V and J ends lost 1 base and 2 bases, in that order; junction bases with no gene match: 2. There are 15 residues in the CDR3. Germline assignment: CDR1 DFQATT and CDR2 SNEGSKA (reference sequence). The CDR3 nucleotides are TGCAGTGCTAGAGGGACTAGCGGGGAACAAGAGACCCAGTACTTC. Translating gives CSARGTSGEQETQYF.

The chain recombines TRBV27 with TRBJ2-7; no firm D call. The CDR3 spans 13 residues. Trimming pared 5 bases from V and 7 bases from J, leaving 15 bases between. CDR1 MNHEY and CDR2 SMNVEV come from the germline V gene (reference sequence). The CDR3: CASSITLIREQYF. The CDR3 DNA is TGTGCCAGCAGTATCACCCTCATTAGGGAGCAGTACTTC.

V usage is TRBV28 and J usage is TRBJ1-3, with 8 bases lining up with TRBD1. V shed 5 bases, J shed 4 bases, and the junction held 10 bases outside the gene matches. The CDR3 has 16 residues. Germline V gene lookup returns CDR1 MDHEN and CDR2 SYDVKM. CDR3 bases: TGTGCCAGCAGTATCCCAGGACAGGGTACCGGAAACACCATATATTTT. It is translated as CASSIPGQGTGNTIYF.

This clonotype has more than one count but fewer than ten. The rearrangement joins TRBV20-1 to TRBJ2-7, with a weak D call TRBD1 (6 bases). Germline V CDR1 and CDR2: DFQATT, SNEGSKA (reference sequence). The V and J ends lost 0 bases and 3 bases respectively, with 6 bases between them. CDR3 size: 12 residues. The CDR3 DNA sequence: TGCAGTGCTAGAGAGGACAGCTACGAGCAGTACTTC. Protein sequence: CSAREDSYEQYF.

V and J are TRBV10-2 and TRBJ1-2; D remains ambiguous. From germline, CDR1 is WSHSY and CDR2 SAAADI. CDR3 length equals 14 residues. V was shortened by 0 bases and J by 2 bases, with 7 bases between the two germline ends. CDR3 sequence: CASSESPGNYGYTF. CDR3 DNA sequence: TGCGCCAGCAGTGAGTCGCCCGGGAACTATGGCTACACCTTC.

The genes are TRBV20-1 and TRBJ2-1; 8 bases agree with TRBD1. This CDR3 contains 16 residues. CDR1 DFQATT and CDR2 SNEGSKA come from the germline V gene (reference sequence). J lost 6 bases, V lost 4 bases, and 14 bases had no gene match. The CDR3 is CSATRDNRGIGNEQFF. CDR3 in DNA: TGCAGTGCTACCCGGGACAACAGGGGGATCGGCAATGAGCAGTTCTTC.

The V call is TRBV4-1, the J call TRBJ2-7, with 7 bases that match TRBD2. Germline-derived CDR1 and CDR2 are MGHRA and YSYEKL. The CDR3 extends over 14 amino acids. J gave up 6 bases and V 1 base, and 6 bases lay outside the gene matches. CDR3 residues: CASSQGGGEGEQYF. The CDR3, as DNA: TGCGCCAGCAGCCAAGGTGGCGGGGAGGGCGAGCAGTACTTC.

This clonotype occurred a few times. The chain uses TRBV20-1 and TRBJ2-5; no reliable D call. Trimming stripped 5 bases from V and 7 bases from J, with 14 bases between. The CDR3 is 12 residues long. Germline-derived CDR1 and CDR2 are DFQATT and SNEGSKA (reference sequence). The CDR3 spells CSAQRSMGTQYF. DNA of the CDR3: TGCAGTGCTCAAAGGTCTATGGGGACCCAGTACTTC.